The rows below give T cell receptor beta chains drawn from one sample of a study of technical replicates of blood from four donors. Sequenced by immunoSEQ multiplex PCR; TCRdb stores in-frame clones only, minus some. The table includes around 65,000 clones, approximately 86% detected once. The specimen was PBMCs. Every receptor here comes from a human donor in good health. Some clones in this sample may be carry-over from other donors' samples. The CDR3 runs from the conserved cysteine through the conserved F or W. Each record gives: CDR3 DNA, CDR3 protein, V gene, J gene, clone size, D gene. D genes are given only for firm matches. Clone size is stated in some rows and not others, as once, few, many or a class when expanded.

CDR3nt: TGCAGCGTTGATCAGCGGGAGGCCGGGTACAATGAGCAGTTCTTC
CDR3aa: CSVDQREAGYNEQFF
v_gene: TRBV29-1
j_gene: TRBJ2-1
abundance: NA
d_gene: TRBD2

CDR3nt: TGTGCCAGCTCACCCTTCGGACCAGGACAGGGGAGGGTTGAAGCTTTCTTT
CDR3aa: CASSPFGPGQGRVEAFF
v_gene: TRBV18
j_gene: TRBJ1-1
abundance: NA
d_gene: TRBD1

CDR3nt: TGTGCCAGCAGTTTAGGGTCGGGGAGCACTGAAGCTTTCTTT
CDR3aa: CASSLGSGSTEAFF
v_gene: TRBV27
j_gene: TRBJ1-1
abundance: NA
d_gene: NA

CDR3nt: TGTGCCAGCAGACGTAACTGGGCTATCGGGGAGCTGTTTTTT
CDR3aa: CASRRNWAIGELFF
v_gene: TRBV28
j_gene: TRBJ2-2
abundance: NA
d_gene: NA

CDR3nt: TGTGCCAGCAGCTTATCTTCTTCGGGGACAGGGAGTGGGGCCAACGTCCTGACTTTC
CDR3aa: CASSLSSSGTGSGANVLTF
v_gene: TRBV7-2
j_gene: TRBJ2-6
abundance: NA
d_gene: TRBD1

CDR3nt: TGTGCCAGTAGTATAGCCAGGAACACTGAAGCTTTCTTT
CDR3aa: CASSIARNTEAFF
v_gene: TRBV19
j_gene: TRBJ1-1
abundance: NA
d_gene: NA

CDR3nt: TGTGCCAGCTCACCACCGCCCGGAGGATCCTATGGCTACACCTTC
CDR3aa: CASSPPPGGSYGYTF
v_gene: TRBV18
j_gene: TRBJ1-2
abundance: NA
d_gene: NA

CDR3nt: TGTGCCAGCAGCTTGTCTATCATGAACACTGAAGCTTTCTTT
CDR3aa: CASSLSIMNTEAFF
v_gene: TRBV5-4
j_gene: TRBJ1-1
abundance: NA
d_gene: NA

CDR3nt: TGTGCCAGCAGGGTGGTGAGGGATAATTCACCCCTCCACTTT
CDR3aa: CASRVVRDNSPLHF
v_gene: TRBV6-1
j_gene: TRBJ1-6
abundance: NA
d_gene: NA

CDR3nt: TGCGCCAGCAGCCCGGGGGGGGCGACCGGGGAGCTGTTTTTT
CDR3aa: CASSPGGATGELFF
v_gene: TRBV5-1
j_gene: TRBJ2-2
abundance: NA
d_gene: TRBD2

CDR3nt: TGCGCCAGCAGACTAGCGGGGGGTAATGAGCAGTTCTTC
CDR3aa: CASRLAGGNEQFF
v_gene: TRBV5-1
j_gene: TRBJ2-1
abundance: NA
d_gene: TRBD2

CDR3nt: TGTGCCAGCAATATCGGCGGGAGTACCGGGGAGCTGTTTTTT
CDR3aa: CASNIGGSTGELFF
v_gene: TRBV4-2
j_gene: TRBJ2-2
abundance: once
d_gene: TRBD2

CDR3nt: TGTGCCAGCAGCCTTGGAGCTACAGGGGGCACTGAAGCTTTCTTT
CDR3aa: CASSLGATGGTEAFF
v_gene: TRBV5-4
j_gene: TRBJ1-1
abundance: NA
d_gene: TRBD1

CDR3nt: TGTGCCAGCAGCTTTTTCAGGGGGCCGTCTAATGAAAAACTGTTTTTT
CDR3aa: CASSFFRGPSNEKLFF
v_gene: TRBV5-6
j_gene: TRBJ1-4
abundance: once
d_gene: TRBD1

CDR3nt: TGTGCCAGTACTTATTTGGCAGGGGGAAACGGGCACTCCTACAATGAGCAGTTCTTC
CDR3aa: CASTYLAGGNGHSYNEQFF
v_gene: TRBV19
j_gene: TRBJ2-1
abundance: NA
d_gene: TRBD1

CDR3nt: TGTGCCAGCAGCATTAGCGGGAGTAGTAATGAGCAGTTCTTC
CDR3aa: CASSISGSSNEQFF
v_gene: TRBV7-9
j_gene: TRBJ2-1
abundance: NA
d_gene: TRBD2

CDR3nt: TGTGCCAGCAGTGGGGGGGGCCCCCCAGGCCAATTTCGGTCTCCCGGAAACACCATATATTTT
CDR3aa: CASSGGGPPGQFRSPGNTIYF
v_gene: TRBV2
j_gene: TRBJ1-3
abundance: NA
d_gene: NA

CDR3nt: TGTGCCAGCAGCGTTGGACTAGCGGATCAAGAGACCCAGTACTTC
CDR3aa: CASSVGLADQETQYF
v_gene: TRBV9
j_gene: TRBJ2-5
abundance: NA
d_gene: TRBD2

CDR3nt: TGCGCCAGCAGCTCTCTCTCGGGACTAGCGGGATCTTTCTCCTACGAGCAGTACTTC
CDR3aa: CASSSLSGLAGSFSYEQYF
v_gene: TRBV5-1
j_gene: TRBJ2-7
abundance: NA
d_gene: TRBD2

CDR3nt: TGTGCCAGCTCACTACAAACCTACGGAGGGGGCTTGGGCACTGAAGCTTTCTTT
CDR3aa: CASSLQTYGGGLGTEAFF
v_gene: TRBV18
j_gene: TRBJ1-1
abundance: once
d_gene: TRBD1

CDR3nt: TGTGCCACCAGCAGACAGGATACCCAAGAGACCCAGTACTTC
CDR3aa: CATSRQDTQETQYF
v_gene: TRBV15
j_gene: TRBJ2-5
abundance: NA
d_gene: NA

CDR3nt: TGTGCCTACAGCTACTATGGCTACACCTTC
CDR3aa: CAYSYYGYTF
v_gene: TRBV30
j_gene: TRBJ1-2
abundance: once
d_gene: NA

CDR3nt: TGCGCCAGCAGCTTTCTAGCGGGAGTGGCCAACGAGCAGTACTTC
CDR3aa: CASSFLAGVANEQYF
v_gene: TRBV5-1
j_gene: TRBJ2-7
abundance: NA
d_gene: TRBD2

CDR3nt: TGCGCCAGCAGCGAACGGGACTTAAAGAACAATGAGCAGTTCTTC
CDR3aa: CASSERDLKNNEQFF
v_gene: TRBV5-1
j_gene: TRBJ2-1
abundance: NA
d_gene: NA

CDR3nt: TGTGCCAGCAGGGCTTCTAGCGGGCGGACCGGGGAGCTGTTTTTT
CDR3aa: CASRASSGRTGELFF
v_gene: TRBV2
j_gene: TRBJ2-2
abundance: NA
d_gene: TRBD2

CDR3nt: TGTGCCAGCAGTTACGGGGGGCCTAATGAAAAACTGTTTTTT
CDR3aa: CASSYGGPNEKLFF
v_gene: TRBV25-1
j_gene: TRBJ1-4
abundance: few
d_gene: NA

CDR3nt: TGTGCCAGCTCACCTCAGCCCCGGGACAGGGTGAGGAATGAGCAGTACTTC
CDR3aa: CASSPQPRDRVRNEQYF
v_gene: TRBV18
j_gene: TRBJ2-7
abundance: NA
d_gene: TRBD1

CDR3nt: TGTGCCAGCAGTTCACCGGGACAGGGGTTAGGGTACGGCTACACCTTC
CDR3aa: CASSSPGQGLGYGYTF
v_gene: TRBV28
j_gene: TRBJ1-2
abundance: NA
d_gene: TRBD1

CDR3nt: TGTGCTAGTGGTTTGTCTTTAGCGGGGACCTACAATGAGCAGTTCTTC
CDR3aa: CASGLSLAGTYNEQFF
v_gene: TRBV12-5
j_gene: TRBJ2-1
abundance: NA
d_gene: TRBD2

CDR3nt: TGCGCCAGCAGCTTCCAGGGGGCAGGGTCACCCCTCCACTTT
CDR3aa: CASSFQGAGSPLHF
v_gene: TRBV5-1
j_gene: TRBJ1-6
abundance: NA
d_gene: TRBD1

CDR3nt: TGTGCCAGTAGTCTTATTGACAGGCCGTTTGAGCAGTACTTC
CDR3aa: CASSLIDRPFEQYF
v_gene: TRBV19
j_gene: TRBJ2-7
abundance: NA
d_gene: NA

CDR3nt: TGTGCCGTACTAGCGGCGAGCTCCTACGAGCAGTACTTC
CDR3aa: CAVLAASSYEQYF
v_gene: TRBV6-5
j_gene: TRBJ2-7
abundance: NA
d_gene: TRBD2

CDR3nt: TGTGCCAGCAGCCTTGGACAGGCAAGACCACCCCTCCACTTT
CDR3aa: CASSLGQARPPLHF
v_gene: TRBV11-2
j_gene: TRBJ1-6
abundance: few
d_gene: TRBD1

CDR3nt: TGTGCCAGCAGCTTAGCCTCGAACACCTACTATGGCTACACCTTC
CDR3aa: CASSLASNTYYGYTF
v_gene: TRBV7-9
j_gene: TRBJ1-2
abundance: NA
d_gene: NA

CDR3nt: TGTGCCAGCAGCTTGGTTGCGGGAGTTGAGCAGTTCTTC
CDR3aa: CASSLVAGVEQFF
v_gene: TRBV11-3
j_gene: TRBJ2-1
abundance: NA
d_gene: TRBD2

CDR3nt: TGTGCCAGCAGCTTAGGCCTCAGGGCCTTCGAGGATACGCAGTATTTT
CDR3aa: CASSLGLRAFEDTQYF
v_gene: TRBV11-2
j_gene: TRBJ2-3
abundance: NA
d_gene: NA

CDR3nt: TGTGCCATCTGCCCGGGACAGGTTAACGAGCAGTACTTC
CDR3aa: CAICPGQVNEQYF
v_gene: TRBV10-3
j_gene: TRBJ2-7
abundance: NA
d_gene: TRBD1

CDR3nt: TGTGCCAGCAGGGGCCCGGGACTAGCGGGGCATGGGGCCAACGTCCTGACTTTC
CDR3aa: CASRGPGLAGHGANVLTF
v_gene: TRBV25-1
j_gene: TRBJ2-6
abundance: NA
d_gene: TRBD2

CDR3nt: TGTGCCAGCGAGGAGGGGGGGCGGGTCACCGGGGAGCTGTTTTTT
CDR3aa: CASEEGGRVTGELFF
v_gene: TRBV6-1
j_gene: TRBJ2-2
abundance: NA
d_gene: NA